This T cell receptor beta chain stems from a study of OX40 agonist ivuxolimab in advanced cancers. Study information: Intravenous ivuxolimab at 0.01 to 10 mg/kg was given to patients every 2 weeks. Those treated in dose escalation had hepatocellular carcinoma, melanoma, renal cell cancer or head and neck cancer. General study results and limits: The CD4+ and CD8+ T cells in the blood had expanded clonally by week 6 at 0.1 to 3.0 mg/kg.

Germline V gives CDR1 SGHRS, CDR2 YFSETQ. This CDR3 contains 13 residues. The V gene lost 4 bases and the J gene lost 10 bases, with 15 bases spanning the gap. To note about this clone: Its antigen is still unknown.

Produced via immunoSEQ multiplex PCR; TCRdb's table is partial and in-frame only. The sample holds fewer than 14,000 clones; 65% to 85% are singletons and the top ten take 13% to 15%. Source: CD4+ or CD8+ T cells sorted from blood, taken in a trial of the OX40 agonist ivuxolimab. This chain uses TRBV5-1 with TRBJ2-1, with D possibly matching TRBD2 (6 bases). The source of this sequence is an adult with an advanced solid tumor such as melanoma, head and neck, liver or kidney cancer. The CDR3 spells CASSPAGPPEQFF. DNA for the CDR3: TGCGCCAGCAGCCCTGCGGGGCCCCCGGAGCAGTTCTTC.